This is a list of T cell receptor beta chains from one sample in a study of cytomegalovirus exposure and HLA in healthy donors. Using immunoSEQ multiplex PCR, the repertoire was profiled, and TCRdb retains in-frame clones only, with some absent. Of more than 95,000 clones in the sample, just under 75% were seen once. The specimen sequenced was PBMCs. These receptor sequences come from a man between 60 and 70 years old in good health and CMV-seropositive. CDR3s include the opening cysteine and the closing phenylalanine or tryptophan. The D gene is left open where the match is weak. Rows give clone size only sometimes, using once, few, many, or a class for an expanded clone.

V	D	J	size	CDR3	DNA
TRBV7-9	-	TRBJ2-7	-	CASSLGERELYEQYF	TGTGCCAGCAGCTTAGGGGAAAGGGAGCTCTACGAGCAGTACTTC
TRBV6-1	-	TRBJ1-6	-	CASSEVRGVNSPLHF	TGTGCCAGCAGTGAAGTCAGGGGAGTTAATTCACCCCTCCACTTT
TRBV5-1	-	TRBJ2-1	-	CASSPQGTDEQFF	TGCGCCAGCAGCCCTCAGGGGACCGATGAGCAGTTCTTC
TRBV29-1	-	TRBJ2-7	-	CSVEAQPGEQYF	TGCAGCGTTGAAGCCCAACCCGGGGAGCAGTACTTC
TRBV28	TRBD1	TRBJ1-4	-	CASSLSRTGEREKLFF	TGTGCCAGCAGTTTATCCAGGACAGGGGAGAGGGAAAAACTGTTTTTT
TRBV27	-	TRBJ2-3	-	CASSLMDTGTQYF	TGTGCCAGCAGTTTAATGGATACGGGTACGCAGTATTTT
TRBV5-1	-	TRBJ1-1	-	CASSLAGSGTEAFF	TGCGCCAGCAGCTTGGCTGGGTCGGGTACTGAAGCTTTCTTT
TRBV9	-	TRBJ1-6	few	CASSVTIYNSPLHF	TGTGCCAGCAGCGTAACAATTTATAATTCACCCCTCCACTTT
TRBV30	TRBD2	TRBJ2-7	-	CAWSVPASGVYEQYF	TGTGCCTGGAGTGTACCGGCTAGCGGGGTCTACGAGCAGTACTTC
TRBV7-9	-	TRBJ1-1	-	CASSLVAQGAFF	TGTGCCAGCAGCTTAGTTGCACAGGGAGCTTTCTTT
TRBV4-2	TRBD1	TRBJ2-2	-	CASSQDARTGGNGELFF	TGTGCCAGCAGCCAAGACGCCCGGACAGGCGGAAACGGGGAGCTGTTTTTT
TRBV10-1	-	TRBJ2-5	once	CASSESGSGETQYF	TGCGCCAGCAGTGAGTCCGGCAGCGGAGAGACCCAGTACTTC
TRBV14	-	TRBJ2-1	-	CASSQEVGPGNNEQFF	TGTGCCAGCAGCCAAGAGGTTGGCCCAGGGAACAATGAGCAGTTCTTC
TRBV6-1	TRBD2	TRBJ2-7	-	CASRTGLAGYEQYF	TGTGCCAGCAGAACGGGACTAGCGGGCTACGAGCAGTACTTC
TRBV28	TRBD1	TRBJ2-2	-	CASRFGTALYTGELFF	TGTGCCAGCAGGTTCGGGACAGCCCTTTACACCGGGGAGCTGTTTTTT
TRBV5-1	TRBD2	TRBJ2-1	-	CASSLEAGIYNEQFF	TGCGCCAGCAGCCTCGAAGCGGGGATATACAATGAGCAGTTCTTC
TRBV5-1	TRBD1	TRBJ1-2	-	CASSLQTGGDGNGYTF	TGCGCCAGCAGCTTGCAGACAGGGGGCGACGGAAATGGCTACACCTTC
TRBV5-1	TRBD1	TRBJ1-1	once	CASSSRTGGNTEAFF	TGCGCCAGCAGCTCTCGGACAGGGGGTAACACTGAAGCTTTCTTT
TRBV2	TRBD1	TRBJ1-5	-	CASSRQGHNQPQHF	TGTGCCAGCAGCCGACAGGGCCACAATCAGCCCCAGCATTTT
TRBV7-2	-	TRBJ1-6	few	CASSTNRGRLHF	TGTGCCAGCAGCACAAATAGAGGGAGGCTCCACTTT
TRBV5-8	TRBD1	TRBJ1-5	-	CASSSTGDQPQHF	TGTGCCAGCAGCTCTACAGGGGATCAGCCCCAGCATTTT
TRBV28	-	TRBJ1-1	few	CASSLEGAEAFF	TGTGCCAGCAGTTTGGAGGGCGCTGAAGCTTTCTTT
TRBV5-1	TRBD2	TRBJ2-2	-	CASSRDSGGLNTGELFF	TGCGCCAGCAGCAGGGATAGCGGGGGCCTGAACACCGGGGAGCTGTTTTTT
TRBV7-6	-	TRBJ2-5	-	CASSQREQETQYF	TGTGCCAGCAGTCAACGGGAGCAAGAGACCCAGTACTTC
TRBV28	-	TRBJ2-5	-	CASMVTQETQYF	TGTGCCAGCATGGTTACTCAAGAGACCCAGTACTTC
TRBV19	-	TRBJ1-5	-	CASSVTRPVGWNQPQHF	TGTGCCAGTAGCGTTACCCGGCCGGTCGGGTGGAATCAGCCCCAGCATTTT
TRBV28	TRBD2	TRBJ2-1	few	CASSLSARSGGPRWNEQFF	TGTGCCAGCAGTTTATCCGCGAGGAGCGGGGGGCCTAGATGGAATGAGCAGTTCTTC
TRBV5-4	TRBD1	TRBJ1-1	-	CASSLGDRGHTEAFF	TGTGCCAGCAGCTTGGGGGACAGGGGCCACACTGAAGCTTTCTTT
TRBV5-4	-	TRBJ2-2	-	CASSLGGPGELFF	TGTGCCAGCAGCTTGGGGGGGCCCGGGGAGCTGTTTTTT
TRBV29-1	-	TRBJ1-2	-	CSVVPGQGANYGYTF	TGCAGCGTTGTTCCGGGACAAGGAGCTAACTATGGCTACACCTTC
TRBV29-1	-	TRBJ2-5	few	CSVGGPPEGSETQYF	TGCAGCGTGGGGGGGCCCCCTGAAGGTAGTGAGACCCAGTACTTC
TRBV6-1	-	TRBJ2-3	-	CASSPGEPTDTQYF	TGTGCCAGCAGTCCGGGGGAACCCACAGATACGCAGTATTTT
TRBV28	TRBD1	TRBJ1-4	-	CASSIAGTENEKLFF	TGTGCCAGCAGTATTGCCGGGACAGAGAATGAAAAACTGTTTTTT
TRBV7-8	-	TRBJ2-7	few	CASSLVPSGQKRTYEQYF	TGTGCCAGCAGCTTAGTTCCCTCGGGTCAGAAACGAACCTACGAGCAGTACTTC
TRBV7-9	-	TRBJ1-2	-	CASSLGSSAVSNYGYTF	TGTGCCAGCAGCTTAGGCTCGTCGGCGGTTTCTAACTATGGCTACACCTTC
TRBV5-1	TRBD2	TRBJ2-1	-	CASSREGLGGNEQFF	TGCGCCAGCAGCCGGGAGGGACTAGGCGGCAATGAGCAGTTCTTC
TRBV18	TRBD2	TRBJ2-6	-	CASSPSGESYVLTF	TGTGCCAGCTCACCAAGCGGGGAGTCTTACGTCCTGACTTTC
TRBV18	-	TRBJ1-1	-	CASSPTNYRAPNTEAFF	TGTGCCAGCTCCCCCACGAACTACAGGGCGCCGAACACTGAAGCTTTCTTT
TRBV16	TRBD2	TRBJ2-3	-	CASSQSRGGNTDTQYF	TGTGCCAGCAGCCAATCCCGGGGGGGCAACACAGATACGCAGTATTTT
TRBV28	-	TRBJ1-2	few	CATFDGANYGYTF	TGTGCCACCTTTGACGGAGCTAACTATGGCTACACCTTC
TRBV7-8	-	TRBJ1-1	-	CASSLRQVGEAFF	TGTGCCAGCAGCTTACGACAGGTTGGGGAAGCTTTCTTT
TRBV29-1	-	TRBJ2-3	-	CSSRGSGPTDTQYF	TGCAGCTCCCGGGGGTCGGGCCCCACAGATACGCAGTATTTT
TRBV6-1	-	TRBJ1-3	-	CASSEFRQAGNTIYF	TGTGCCAGCAGTGAATTCCGACAGGCTGGAAACACCATATATTTT
TRBV5-1	-	TRBJ2-5	once	CASSLAETQYF	TGCGCCAGCAGCTTAGCAGAGACCCAGTACTTC
TRBV6-5	TRBD2	TRBJ2-7	few	CASMRGKAGEQYF	TGTGCCAGCATGCGGGGGAAAGCTGGCGAGCAGTACTTC
TRBV12-5	-	TRBJ1-1	-	CASGRPTGHPNTEAFF	TGTGCTAGTGGTCGACCAACGGGACATCCGAACACTGAAGCTTTCTTT